The present T cell receptor beta chain was sequenced within a study of tumor-infiltrating lymphocytes in primary liver carcinoma. Study context: Staging placed the tumors at T1-T3 N0M0, and they measured about 4.2 to 10 cm across. Yields of productive TCRbeta reads ranged from roughly 3.65 to 7.13 million per sample and were similar across tissue types. General study findings and limits: Reduced overlap was seen in tumor-adjacent and tumor-blood pairs versus tumor region pairs.

Researchers drew blood RNA from unsorted whole blood and extracted germline DNA as well. Chronic HBV infection, untreated so far, was present in the patients. As concerns this clonotype: Its matching antigen is unknown.

Researchers generated TCR beta cDNA from around 510 ng of total RNA, relying on a constant-region primer. Amplification in three nested multiplex PCR rounds with slightly modified ARM-PCR gave rise to TCR beta libraries. With TRBV1-TRBV30 forward primers and a C-beta reverse primer, the first two PCR rounds were run for roughly 10 cycles each. TCRdb reanalysed the multiplex PCR reads using MiXCR and keeps one entry per CDR3 protein. The data contain 310,000 or so distinct CDR3 sequences, around 60% of them singletons. The length of the CDR3 is 14 residues. Germline-derived CDR1 and CDR2 are SQVTM and ANQGSEA. Trimming removed 5 bases at V and 4 bases at J, with 17 bases between.

The rearrangement uses TRBV29-1 and TRBJ2-5, with D perhaps matching TRBD1 (6 bases). The receptor was derived from a man aged 40-55 years with primary liver carcinoma and hepatitis B virus infection. The sequenced material came from peripheral blood. In DNA form, the CDR3 reads TGCAGCGTTTTGACAGTAGAACAGGGAGAGACCCAGTACTTC. Its protein is CSVLTVEQGETQYF.